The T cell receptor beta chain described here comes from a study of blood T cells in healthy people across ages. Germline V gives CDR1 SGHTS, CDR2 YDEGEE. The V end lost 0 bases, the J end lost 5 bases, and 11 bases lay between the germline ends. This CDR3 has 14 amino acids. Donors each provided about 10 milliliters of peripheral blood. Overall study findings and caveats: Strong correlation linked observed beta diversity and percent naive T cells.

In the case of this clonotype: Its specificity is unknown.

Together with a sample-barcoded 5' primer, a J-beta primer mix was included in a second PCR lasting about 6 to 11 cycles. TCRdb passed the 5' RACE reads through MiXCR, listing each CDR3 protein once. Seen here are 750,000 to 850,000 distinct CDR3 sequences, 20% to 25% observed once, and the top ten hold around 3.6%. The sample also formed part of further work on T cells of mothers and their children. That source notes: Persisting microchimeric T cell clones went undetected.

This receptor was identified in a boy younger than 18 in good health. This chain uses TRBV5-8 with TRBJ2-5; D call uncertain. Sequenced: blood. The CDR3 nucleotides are TGTGCCAGCAGCTTGGGCCATATAACGGAGACCCAGTACTTC. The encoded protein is CASSLGHITETQYF.